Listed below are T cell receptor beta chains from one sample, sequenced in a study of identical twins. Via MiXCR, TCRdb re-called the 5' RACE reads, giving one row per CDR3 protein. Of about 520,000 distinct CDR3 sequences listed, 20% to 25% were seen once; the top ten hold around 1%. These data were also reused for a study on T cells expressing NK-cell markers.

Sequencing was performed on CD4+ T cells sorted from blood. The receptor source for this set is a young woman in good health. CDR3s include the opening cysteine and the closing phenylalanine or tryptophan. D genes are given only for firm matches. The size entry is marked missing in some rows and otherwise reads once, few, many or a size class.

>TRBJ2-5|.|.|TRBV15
TGTGCCACCAGCAGGGGGGACTTATCAGAGACCCAGTACTTC
CATSRGDLSETQYF
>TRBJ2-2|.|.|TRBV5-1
TGCGCCAGCTTTATTTCGAACACCGGGGAGCTGTTTTTT
CASFISNTGELFF
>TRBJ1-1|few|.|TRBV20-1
TGCAGTGCTAGAGACGGTTCTCTGGGAGCTTTCTTT
CSARDGSLGAFF
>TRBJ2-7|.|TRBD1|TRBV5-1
TGCGCCAGCAGCTCGATGACAGGGGGCCGGTACGAGCAGTACTTC
CASSSMTGGRYEQYF
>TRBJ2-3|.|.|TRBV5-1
TGCGCCAGCAGCTCAATAGCAAGAGGAACAGATACGCAGTATTTT
CASSSIARGTDTQYF
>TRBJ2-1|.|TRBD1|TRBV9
TGTGCCAGCAGCCCGACCGGGACAGTCCTGAAACAGTTCTTC
CASSPTGTVLKQFF
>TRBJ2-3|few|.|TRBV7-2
TGTGCCAGCAGCTTAAAGGCCACAGATACGCAGTATTTT
CASSLKATDTQYF
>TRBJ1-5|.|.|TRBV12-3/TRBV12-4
TGTGCCAGCAGTGCGCGTGCCAATCAGCCCCAGCATTTT
CASSARANQPQHF
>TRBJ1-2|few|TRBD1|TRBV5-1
TGCGCCAGCAGCCCCAGTAGCGGACAGGGACCCCACACCTTC
CASSPSSGQGPHTF
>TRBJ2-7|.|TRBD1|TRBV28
TGTGCCAGCAACATCCGACAGGGACCCTACGAGCAGTACTTC
CASNIRQGPYEQYF
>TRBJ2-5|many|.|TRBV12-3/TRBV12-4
TGTGCCAGCAGGCGAGGATTAGAAGAGACCCAGTACTTC
CASRRGLEETQYF
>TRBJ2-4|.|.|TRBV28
TGTGCCAGCAGGGGAGGTACTCATGTTGGCATTCAGTACTTC
CASRGGTHVGIQYF
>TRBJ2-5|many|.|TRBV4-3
TGCGCCAGCAGTCTAACTAGACAAGAGACCCAGTACTTC
CASSLTRQETQYF
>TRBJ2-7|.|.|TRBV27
TGTGCCAGCAGTTCTGTGGGCTACGAGCAGTACTTC
CASSSVGYEQYF
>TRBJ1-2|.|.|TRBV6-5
TGTGCCAGCAGTGGTGGGTCCGGCGGCTACACCTTC
CASSGGSGGYTF
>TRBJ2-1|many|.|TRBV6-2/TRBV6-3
TGTGCCAGCAGACCCCCTTCCCTGGATGAGCAGTTCTTC
CASRPPSLDEQFF
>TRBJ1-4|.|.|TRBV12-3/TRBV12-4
TGTGCCAGCAGTTTCTGGGGGGGTAATGAAAAACTGTTTTTT
CASSFWGGNEKLFF
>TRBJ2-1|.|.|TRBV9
TGTGCCAGCAGCGTAGACCCGGGGACGGCCGACAATGAGCAGTTCTTC
CASSVDPGTADNEQFF
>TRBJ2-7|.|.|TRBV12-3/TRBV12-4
TGTGCCAGCAGTTTTCTCTCGAGATCCTACGAGCAGTACTTC
CASSFLSRSYEQYF
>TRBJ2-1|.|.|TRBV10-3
TGTGCCACCCAACCCGGGGGAGCCTTTTCTAATGAGCAGTTCTTC
CATQPGGAFSNEQFF
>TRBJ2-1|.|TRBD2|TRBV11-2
TGTGCCAGCAGCCCGCGGACTAGCGGGACATACGAGCAGTTCTTC
CASSPRTSGTYEQFF
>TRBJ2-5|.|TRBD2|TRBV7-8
TGTGCCAGCAGCATTAGACTAGCGGGGGACCAAGAGACCCAGTACTTC
CASSIRLAGDQETQYF
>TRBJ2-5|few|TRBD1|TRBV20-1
TGCAGTGGGGACAGAAGGGAGACCCAGTACTTC
CSGDRRETQYF
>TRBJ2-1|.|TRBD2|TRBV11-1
TGTGCCAGCAGAGCGGGACTAGCGGCTCAAAATGGCTACAATGAGCAGTTCTTC
CASRAGLAAQNGYNEQFF
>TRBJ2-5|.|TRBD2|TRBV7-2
TGTGCCAGCAGCTTGAGAGTAGCGGGAGGGAAAGAGACCCAGTACTTC
CASSLRVAGGKETQYF
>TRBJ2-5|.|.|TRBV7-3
TGTGCCAGCAGCTTAACAGGGCTCCAAGAGACCCAGTACTTC
CASSLTGLQETQYF
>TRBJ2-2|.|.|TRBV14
TGTGCCAGCAGCCAAGACCCCTCGGGACGCATTACCGGGGAGCTGTTTTTT
CASSQDPSGRITGELFF
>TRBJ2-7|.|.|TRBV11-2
TGTGCCAGCAGCTTAGAACGGGCTAGCGCTTTTCACTCCTACGAGCAGTACTTC
CASSLERASAFHSYEQYF
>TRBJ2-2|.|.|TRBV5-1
TGCGCCAGCGGGTATCAGGGAGAAGGGGAGCTGTTTTTT
CASGYQGEGELFF
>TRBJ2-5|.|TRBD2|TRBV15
TGTGCCACCAGCATGACTAGCGGGAGGGGGCAAGAGACCCAGTACTTC
CATSMTSGRGQETQYF
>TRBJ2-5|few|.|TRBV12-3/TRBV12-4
TGTGCCAGCAGCCGCAGGGGGGGCCAAGAGACCCAGTACTTC
CASSRRGGQETQYF
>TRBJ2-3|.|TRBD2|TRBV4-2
TGTGCCAGCAGCCATGTAGCGGGGGGAAGCACAGATACGCAGTATTTT
CASSHVAGGSTDTQYF
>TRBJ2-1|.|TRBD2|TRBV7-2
TGTGCCAGCAGCTTACAGCGGGGTGAGCAGTTCTTC
CASSLQRGEQFF
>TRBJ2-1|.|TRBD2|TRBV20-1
TGCAGTGCCAATGTAGCGGGAACTGAGCAGTTCTTC
CSANVAGTEQFF
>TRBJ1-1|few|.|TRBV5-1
TGCGCCAGCAGCGGCCCGCGGGGCTATGAAAACACTGAAGCTTTCTTT
CASSGPRGYENTEAFF
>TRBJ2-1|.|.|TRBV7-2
TGTGCCAGCAGCCGAGACAGTTTTCCCTACAATGAGCAGTTCTTC
CASSRDSFPYNEQFF
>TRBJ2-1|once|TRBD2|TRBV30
TGTGCCTGGAGACTAGCGGGGACCTACAATGAGCAGTTCTTC
CAWRLAGTYNEQFF
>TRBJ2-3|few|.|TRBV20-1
TGCAGTGCTAGTGGGTCAGGGTACACAGATACGCAGTATTTT
CSASGSGYTDTQYF
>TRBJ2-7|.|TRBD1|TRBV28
TGTGCCAGCCTAAGGACAGGGGACTCCTACGAGCAGTACTTC
CASLRTGDSYEQYF
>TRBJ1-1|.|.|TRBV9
TGTGCCAGCAGCCCGGCAGGAATGAACACTGAAGCTTTCTTT
CASSPAGMNTEAFF
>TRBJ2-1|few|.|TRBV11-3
TGTGCCAGCAGCCCCTTCACGGGGGGCAAGAATGAGCAGTTCTTC
CASSPFTGGKNEQFF
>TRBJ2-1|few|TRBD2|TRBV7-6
TGTGCCAGCAGCTCAGGGACTAGCGGGATAGGAAAGCTGAATGAGCAGTTCTTC
CASSSGTSGIGKLNEQFF
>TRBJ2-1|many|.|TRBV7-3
TGTGCCAGCAGCCCTGGGGGGGGCCGTTACAATGAGCAGTTCTTC
CASSPGGGRYNEQFF
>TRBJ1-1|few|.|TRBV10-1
TGCGCCAGCAGTGAGTCGTGGAACACTGAAGCTTTCTTT
CASSESWNTEAFF
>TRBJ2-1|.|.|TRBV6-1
TGTGCCAGCAGCCAAGTCGTCTCGGATGAGCAGTTCTTC
CASSQVVSDEQFF
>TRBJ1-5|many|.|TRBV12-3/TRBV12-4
TGTGCCAGCAGTTTAGCGCGGGGACAGCCCCAGCATTTT
CASSLARGQPQHF
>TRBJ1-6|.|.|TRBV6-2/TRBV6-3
TGTGCCAGCAGTCGACAGAACTATAATTCACCCCTCCACTTT
CASSRQNYNSPLHF
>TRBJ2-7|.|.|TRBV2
TGTGCCAGGCGGGCTAGCGCATCCTACGAGCAGTACTTC
CARRASASYEQYF
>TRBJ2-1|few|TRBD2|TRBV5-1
TGCGCCAGCAGACTGGGACTAGCGGGGGCCGGGAGGAATGAGCAGTTCTTC
CASRLGLAGAGRNEQFF
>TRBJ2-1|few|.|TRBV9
TGTGCCAGCAGCGTAGCGGGTCTCTCCTACAATGAGCAGTTCTTC
CASSVAGLSYNEQFF
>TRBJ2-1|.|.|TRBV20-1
TGCAGTGCGTTGGCGTGGGGACCTTCAAACTACAATGAGCAGTTCTTC
CSALAWGPSNYNEQFF
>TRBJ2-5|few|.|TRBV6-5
TGTGCCAGCAGTTACGGGATAGGCGGAGATGAGACCCAGTACTTC
CASSYGIGGDETQYF
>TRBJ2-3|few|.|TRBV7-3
TGTGCCAGCAGCTTGGGGGGTGACCATACGCAGTATTTT
CASSLGGDHTQYF
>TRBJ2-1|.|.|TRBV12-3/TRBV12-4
TGTACCTTCAGTTTAATTTCGTTCGGGGGAGCGGATCATAATGAGCAGTTCTTC
CTFSLISFGGADHNEQFF
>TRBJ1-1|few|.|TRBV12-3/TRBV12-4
TGTGCCAGCAAACTAGACAGGCCCCAACCGCGAGCTTTCTTT
CASKLDRPQPRAFF
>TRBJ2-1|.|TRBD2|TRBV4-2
TGTGCCAGCAGCCAAGTGCCTGGACTAGCGGGGGAGCAGGAGCAGTTCTTC
CASSQVPGLAGEQEQFF
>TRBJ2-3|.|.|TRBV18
TGTGCCAGCTCACCATTGGGCACCACAGATACGCAGTATTTT
CASSPLGTTDTQYF